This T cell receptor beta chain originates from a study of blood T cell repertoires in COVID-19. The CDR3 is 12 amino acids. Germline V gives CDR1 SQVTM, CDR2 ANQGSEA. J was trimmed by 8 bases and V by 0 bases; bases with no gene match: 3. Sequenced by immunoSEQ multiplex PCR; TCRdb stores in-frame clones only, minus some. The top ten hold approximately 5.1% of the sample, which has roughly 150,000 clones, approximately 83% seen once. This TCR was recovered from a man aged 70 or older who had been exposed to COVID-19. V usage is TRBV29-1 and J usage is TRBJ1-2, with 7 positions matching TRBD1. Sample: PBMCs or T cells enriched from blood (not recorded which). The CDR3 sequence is CSVEDNRGGYTF. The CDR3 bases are TGCAGCGTTGAAGACAACAGGGGAGGCTACACCTTC.